This T cell receptor beta chain derives from a study of blood T cell repertoires in COVID-19 (dated by TCRdb to 2020 to 2021). Looking at the study overall: Recovered participants in ImmuneRACE Cohort 3 were defined by two consecutive negative NP/OP PCR tests, clearance by a healthcare professional, or resolution of symptoms. Where HLA class I and class II types were available, the types were taken from metadata supplied by the sample provider, not from assay-based typing. The repertoires were released in a freely available public database meant as a resource for research on the immune response to SARS-CoV-2. The collaborator samples originated in the United States, Italy and Spain and spanned the acute and convalescent phases of COVID-19. Sample metadata almost always included a de-identified subject ID, COVID-19 status, age in years and sex. Samples were obtained from the ongoing ImmuneRACE study (first 160 participants) and from about 1,300 subjects provided by 6 global collaborators. The dataset comprised deeply sampled blood TCRbeta repertoires from subjects exposed to, actively infected with, or recovered from COVID-19. The material from the prospective study consisted of cDNA or gDNA derived from T cells, B-cell-depleted T cells, or PBMCs. Study-level results and caveats: How much clinical and demographic metadata was included differed by source and by participant, and the metadata was provided uncurated.

Participants in the prospective study were enrolled through a virtual design, were aged about 18 to 100 years, and lived in about 25 United States geographic areas. Cohort assignment in the prospective study relied on participant-reported clinical history from a screening survey and a study questionnaire. In the prospective study, mobile phlebotomists collected whole blood, serum and a nasopharyngeal or oropharyngeal swab from each participant. Over a roughly 2-month period, participants in the prospective study had the option of providing additional blood draws and questionnaires. Before DNA extraction, blood samples from the prospective study were shipped at room temperature or frozen. Worth noting for this clone: This receptor's antigen is unknown. Qualities for individual bases were not recorded, and no much larger clone is one base off.

TCRbeta CDR3 regions were amplified from genomic DNA using the immunoSEQ Assay, a bias-controlled multiplex PCR. From the authors' description of their analysis: Nucleated cell counts per sample were estimated from amplification of reference gene primers within the assay. To quantify the absolute abundance of each unique TCRbeta CDR3 rearrangement, sequence reads were collapsed and filtered. Productive Simpson clonality was computed per sample as the square root of Simpson's diversity index over productive rearrangements. As stored in TCRdb, this immuneACCESS dataset retains in-frame rearrangements with V and J assigned. A fraction of the clones does not appear; measured against another copy, unresolved V genes explain less than half of the discrepancy, and the remainder lacks a known reason. V, J and clone size were drawn from that table, and D and trimming were deduced from the DNA. For this sample the table gives about 190,000 clones, of which approximately 90% were detected only once. Jointly, the top ten make up 20% to 25% of the sample.

CDR1 and CDR2, looked up from the germline V gene (reference sequence), are MNHEY and SMNVEV. Germline trimming: 6 bases from V, 2 bases from J; junction bases outside gene matches: 9. The CDR3 numbers 15 residues from cysteine through phenylalanine. Only the CDR3 DNA stays, 45 bases, in frame from base 1. The origin of this receptor is a middle-aged woman in a cohort exposed to, infected with or recovered from COVID-19 (not recorded which). The V and J genes are TRBV27 and TRBJ2-7; 8 junctional bases match TRBD1. The specimen was PBMCs or T cells enriched from blood (not recorded which). The CDR3 loop reads CASSRQGTGTYEQYF. The DNA sequence follows: TGTGCCAGCAGCCGACAAGGGACAGGAACCTACGAGCAGTACTTC.